This entry lists 30 T cell receptor beta chains sequenced from one sample in a study of CD8 T cells in ankylosing spondylitis (dated by TCRdb to about 2017). Preparation of the library involved 5' RACE. Instrument used: Illumina HiSeq 2500. TCRdb trimmed public reads at Q25 via fastp, called clones via MiXCR and kept in-frame beta chains. All rows with the same CDR3 protein become a single entry with the most common DNA and genes. The sample has 450,000 or so distinct CDR3 sequences on record, roughly 26% of them singletons. The ten most abundant clones make up approximately 1% of the sample. No antigen has been assigned to these receptors. Beyond this particular receptor, the publication reports: Blood from ankylosing spondylitis patients appeared to be characterized by a TCR beta motif composed of about eight highly homologous amino acid variants.

What was sequenced was blood, either unsorted or a sorted T cell fraction (not recorded which). The receptors stem from a male donor with ankylosing spondylitis.

This chain uses TRBV7-2 with TRBJ2-7; D unclear. There are 13 residues in the CDR3. V gave up 2 bases and J gave up 5 bases, with 10 bases separating them. Germline V lookup: CDR1 SGHTA, CDR2 FQGNSA. The DNA of the CDR3 is TGTGCCAGCAGCTTAAGTGGGATCAACGAGCAGTACGTC. Translating gives CASSLSGINEQYV.

This sequence joins TRBV3-1 and TRBJ2-7, with D unclear. Trimming took 1 base from V and 4 from J, leaving 17 bases between them. This CDR3 spans 16 amino acids. Germline loops: CDR1 LGHDT, CDR2 YNNKEL (reference sequence). DNA of the CDR3: TGTGCCAGCAGCCAAGGCTACGCTAGAGTGTTGTACGAGCAGTACTTC. Residues: CASSQGYARVLYEQYF.

This clonotype was seen a handful of times. V usage is TRBV20-1 and J usage is TRBJ2-1; TRBD2 agrees at 11 bases. The germline CDR1 and CDR2 sequences are DFQATT and SNEGSKA (reference sequence). V dropped 0 bases and J dropped 14; count of bases not matched to a gene: 6. This CDR3 has 13 amino acids. In DNA form, the CDR3 reads TGCAGTGCTAGAGAAACTAGCGGGAGAGTCGAGTTCTTC. This sequence encodes CSARETSGRVEFF.

In its sample, this clonotype was seen once. This chain joins TRBV20-1 and TRBJ2-1; the D call may be TRBD1 or TRBD2 (5 bases each). The CDR3 totals 15 residues. Trimming removed 3 bases from V and 7 bases from J, with 19 bases in between. CDR1 is DFQATT and CDR2 is SNEGSKA in the germline V gene (reference sequence). CDR3 nucleotides: TGCAGTGCTAGTCGGGCTAGCCTAAGGGGTAATGAGCAGTTCTTC. Translating gives CSASRASLRGNEQFF.

The chain combines TRBV4-1 with TRBJ2-1; 13 positions agree with TRBD2. V was clipped by 4 bases and J by 12 bases; unmatched bases: 9. The CDR3 sequence is 15 residues long. The V gene's germline CDR1 is MGHRA and CDR2 YSYEKL. The CDR3 loop is CASSRGLAGTPVQFF. CDR3 bases: TGCGCCAGCAGCCGGGGACTAGCGGGAACCCCAGTGCAGTTCTTC.

The chain combines TRBV24-1 with TRBJ2-1; 8 bases line up with TRBD2. Per the germline V gene, CDR1 is KGHDR and CDR2 is SFDVKD. Germline trimming cut 1 base from V and 5 bases from J; bases unmatched to any gene: 6. This CDR3 has 16 residues. CDR3 nucleotide sequence: TGTGCCACCAGTGATTTAAGGCGGGAGGAGGACAATGAGCAGTTCTTC. This gives the protein CATSDLRREEDNEQFF.

The V call is TRBV7-2, the J call TRBJ2-7; a possible D gene is TRBD2 (7 bases). CDR1 and CDR2 (germline): SGHTA, FQGNSA. Trimming left V 1 base short and J 4 bases short, with 17 bases between. The CDR3 contains 16 residues. CDR3 nucleotide sequence: TGTGCCAGCAGCTTAGAGGGGGGGCAATTTAATTACGAGCAGTACTTC. Protein: CASSLEGGQFNYEQYF.

This clonotype turned up a few times. The V and J genes are TRBV29-1 and TRBJ1-2, with 10 bases aligning to TRBD1. Germline CDR1 is SQVTM and CDR2 is ANQGSEA. The junction had 7 bases not matched to a gene; V was cut back by 6 bases and J by 3 bases. The CDR3 is made up of 14 amino acids. In nucleotides, the CDR3 is TGCAGCGTCGAACGGGACAGGGGTGACTATGGCTACACCTTC. The encoded protein is CSVERDRGDYGYTF.

V and J are TRBV5-1 and TRBJ2-5, with D perhaps TRBD1 or TRBD2 (5 bases each). Trimming pared 2 bases from V and 5 bases from J, leaving 16 bases between. The CDR3 loop spans 15 amino acids. CDR1 and CDR2 (germline): SGHRS, YFSETQ. The DNA of the CDR3 is TGCGCCAGCAGCTTATCCCAGGGACCAGGGGAGACCCAGTACTTC. This translates into CASSLSQGPGETQYF.

The V and J genes are TRBV7-2 and TRBJ2-5, with no clear D. Per the germline V gene, CDR1 is SGHTA and CDR2 is FQGNSA. The CDR3 contains 14 residues. The ends were cut back, 0 bases at V and 0 bases at J, with 5 bases in the middle. CDR3 bases: TGTGCCAGCAGCTTAGCATCCCACCAAGAGACCCAGTACTTC. Translating gives CASSLASHQETQYF.

The gene calls are TRBV7-9 and TRBJ2-5; D uncertain. Germline CDR1 and CDR2: SEHNR and FQNEAQ (reference sequence). Trimming took off 0 bases at V and 0 bases at J, with 8 bases between the two ends. The CDR3 consists of 15 residues. CDR3 in amino acids: CASSLAVADQETQYF. The CDR3 nucleotides read TGTGCCAGCAGCTTAGCGGTGGCCGACCAAGAGACCCAGTACTTC.

This rearrangement joins TRBV20-1 to TRBJ2-1; no definite D call. V dropped 3 bases and J dropped 2 bases, with 5 bases sitting between them. Germline V gene sequence: CDR1 DFQATT, CDR2 SNEGSKA (reference sequence). This CDR3 has 12 amino acids. The CDR3 is CSASGTYNEQFF. The DNA for the CDR3 is TGCAGTGCTAGCGGTACCTACAATGAGCAGTTCTTC.

The gene calls are TRBV24-1 and TRBJ2-1; 10 bases fit TRBD1. CDR1 KGHDR and CDR2 SFDVKD come from the germline V gene. V shed 9 bases and J 3 bases; nucleotides not matched to a gene: 1. The CDR3 contains 13 residues. The CDR3 here is CATGQGDYNEQFF. The CDR3 bases are TGTGCCACCGGACAGGGGGACTACAATGAGCAGTTCTTC.

The chain has TRBV7-2 and TRBJ2-2; 9 bases map to TRBD2. Germline V gene lookup returns CDR1 SGHTA and CDR2 FQGNSA. The CDR3 length is 15 residues. The junction had 3 bases not matched to a gene; V was cut back by 5 bases and J by 2 bases. The CDR3 bases are TGTGCCAGCAGCATGGGACTAGCTAACACCGGGGAGCTGTTTTTT. It yields the protein CASSMGLANTGELFF.

The chain combines TRBV12-3 or TRBV12-4 with TRBJ2-2, with TRBD1 as a possible D gene (6 bases). This CDR3 has 15 residues. V was clipped by 7 bases and J by 3 bases, with 15 bases between them. CDR3 sequence reads: CASTPRDTYTGELFF. The CDR3 DNA is TGTGCCAGCACCCCTCGGGACACCTACACCGGGGAGCTGTTTTTT.

The chain recombines TRBV5-6 with TRBJ2-3; 10 bases are a match to TRBD2. The CDR3 sequence is 16 residues long. The germline CDR1 and CDR2 sequences are SGHDT and YYEEEE. J gave up 5 bases and V 0 bases, and 6 bases lay outside the gene matches. The CDR3 is CASSLVSGRFRDTQYF. In DNA form, the CDR3 reads TGTGCCAGCAGCTTGGTTAGCGGGAGGTTCAGAGATACGCAGTATTTT.

This clonotype was detected a few times. The chain joins TRBV5-1 to TRBJ1-5, with 10 bases identical to TRBD1. This CDR3 region has 15 residues. The germline V gene has CDR1 SGHRS and CDR2 YFSETQ. Germline trimming cut 2 bases from V and 4 bases from J; bases unmatched to any gene: 3. The chain's CDR3 is CASSFGTGENQPQHF. The CDR3 nucleotides read TGCGCCAGCAGCTTTGGGACAGGGGAAAATCAGCCCCAGCATTTT.

The V call is TRBV10-3, the J call TRBJ1-6; no clear D gene. V was clipped by 11 bases and J by 7 bases, with 18 bases between them. Germline CDR1 and CDR2: ENHRY and SYGVKD. This CDR3 region has 14 residues. CDR3 amino acids: CAVRPGSENSPLHF. The DNA for the CDR3 is TGTGCCGTGAGACCGGGATCAGAGAATTCACCCCTCCACTTT.

This clonotype occurred a few times. The chain employs TRBV7-9 and TRBJ1-6; tentative D call: TRBD1 (6 bases). Germline CDR1 SEHNR, CDR2 FQNEAQ (reference sequence). The CDR3 contains 15 residues. V was cut by 6 bases and J by 6 bases, with 15 bases left in between. In nucleotides, the CDR3 is TGTGCCAGCAGAAGCCCCGGACAGCTTAATTCACCCCTCCACTTT. It encodes CASRSPGQLNSPLHF.

This clonotype was observed many times. This rearrangement joins TRBV5-1 to TRBJ2-5; D might be TRBD2 (8 bases). Trimming left V 4 bases short and J 2 bases short, with 15 bases between. The CDR3 extends over 15 amino acids. The germline V gene has CDR1 SGHRS and CDR2 YFSETQ. The DNA for the CDR3 is TGCGCCAGCAGCCCCGGGAGGGGGCATCAAGAGACCCAGTACTTC. Protein: CASSPGRGHQETQYF. Full variable domain (remainder filled in from reference TRBV5-1 and TRBJ2-5): KAGVTQTPRYLIKTRGQQVTLSCSPISGHRSVSWYQQTPGQGLQFLFEYFSETQRNKGNFPGRFSGRQFSNSRSEMNVSTLELGDSALYLCASSPGRGHQETQYFGPGTRLLVL.

This clonotype was seen only a few times. The genes are TRBV7-2 and TRBJ2-7, with 10 bases lining up with TRBD2. V dropped 5 bases and J dropped 7; count of bases not matched to a gene: 14. The germline gives CDR1 SGHTA, CDR2 FQGNSA. CDR3 length: 16 residues. As DNA, the CDR3 is TGTGCCAGCAGCCGCCCCCCGGAGAGCGGGAGGGGGGAGCAGTACTTC. Amino acids: CASSRPPESGRGEQYF.

This sequence joins TRBV30 and TRBJ2-1; TRBD2 agrees at 11 bases. The CDR3 is 15 residues long. After removal of 0 bases from V and 10 bases from J, the junction contained 8 bases not matched to a gene. The germline V gene encodes CDR1 GTSNPN and CDR2 SVGIG (reference sequence). This CDR3 reads CAWSVQLAGVGEQFF. The CDR3 DNA reads TGTGCCTGGAGTGTACAACTAGCGGGAGTAGGGGAGCAGTTCTTC.

The chain combines TRBV14 with TRBJ2-7; D is perhaps TRBD1 (6 bases). This CDR3 is built from 13 residues. CDR1 is SGHDN, CDR2 FVKESK, per germline. V lost 5 bases to trimming and J lost 6 bases, with 14 bases between them. The CDR3, as DNA: TGTGCCAGCAGCTTCGACAGGACCGGCGAGCAGTACGTC. It encodes CASSFDRTGEQYV.

V and J are TRBV5-1 and TRBJ1-2; TRBD1 agrees at 7 bases. Looked up from germline, CDR1 is SGHRS and CDR2 is YFSETQ. With V trimmed by 2 bases and J by 7 bases, 8 bases remained unmatched. The CDR3 is 14 residues long. CDR3 amino acids: CASSLKEGASGYTF. The CDR3 coding sequence is TGCGCCAGCAGCTTAAAGGAGGGGGCGAGTGGCTACACCTTC.

The chain has TRBV6-5 and TRBJ2-3, with 9 bases aligning to TRBD2. V was pared by 2 bases and J by 5 bases, with 8 bases of the junction left unmatched. The CDR3 has 16 residues. Germline values: CDR1 MNHEY, CDR2 SVGAGI. CDR3 sequence: CASSYVSGSGGDTQYF. CDR3 nucleotide sequence: TGTGCCAGCAGTTACGTTAGCGGGAGCGGCGGAGATACGCAGTATTTT.

This clonotype was counted ten times or more. The chain employs TRBV5-1 and TRBJ2-3, with D perhaps matching TRBD1 (6 bases). Germline assignment: CDR1 SGHRS and CDR2 YFSETQ. This CDR3 is 14 amino acids long. Trimming cost V 0 bases and J 4 bases, with 9 bases left between them. The CDR3 coding sequence is TGCGCCAGCAGCTTGGACAGGGTCGCAGATACGCAGTATTTT. As protein: CASSLDRVADTQYF.

The CDR3 loop is CASSRPVSGQGDEQFF. Written as DNA, the CDR3 is TGTGCCAGCAGCCGGCCGGTTAGCGGTCAAGGGGATGAGCAGTTCTTC. The rearrangement joins TRBV5-6 to TRBJ2-1; perhaps TRBD2 as D (6 bases). CDR3 size: 16 residues. Germline CDR1 is SGHDT and CDR2 is YYEEEE. Trimming pared 4 bases from V and 8 bases from J, leaving 22 bases between.

The V and J genes are TRBV12-3 or TRBV12-4 and TRBJ2-2, with D possibly TRBD1 on 5 matching bases. CDR3 length equals 13 residues. V was pared by 4 bases and J by 7 bases, with 10 bases between. The CDR3 here is CASSSEGVGELFF. CDR3 bases: TGTGCCAGCAGTTCAGAAGGGGTCGGGGAGCTGTTTTTT.

This clonotype was seen a handful of times. The gene calls are TRBV4-1 and TRBJ1-5; perhaps TRBD1 as D (6 bases). Germline loops: CDR1 MGHRA, CDR2 YSYEKL. CDR3 length equals 16 residues. The V gene lost 0 bases and the J gene lost 4 bases, with 13 bases spanning the gap. CDR3 in amino acids: CASSQDGSGANQPQHF. The CDR3 region has the DNA TGCGCCAGCAGCCAAGACGGTTCAGGGGCTAATCAGCCCCAGCATTTT.

The chain employs TRBV5-5 and TRBJ2-5; possibly TRBD2 for D (6 bases). V lost 2 bases and J 2 bases, leaving 16 bases between the germline ends. This CDR3 region has 16 residues. Looked up from germline, CDR1 is SGHKS and CDR2 is YYEKEE (reference sequence). CDR3 residues: CASSFNAGPSQETQYF. The CDR3 coding sequence is TGTGCCAGCAGCTTTAACGCGGGACCGTCTCAAGAGACCCAGTACTTC.